This TCR beta chain comes out of a study of blood T cells in healthy people across ages. General observations from the study: When set beside aged donors, long-lived donors presented more naive CD4+ cells and higher diversity.

V shed 0 bases and J 0 bases; nucleotides not matched to a gene: 7. CDR1 and CDR2 from the germline V gene are LGHNA and YNFKEQ. CDR3 length: 18 amino acids. Comment on this clonotype: Its antigen is undetermined.

With a J-beta primer mix and a sample-barcoded 5' primer, a second PCR ran about 6 to 11 cycles. The yield of each sample was at least 2.5 million CDR3-containing paired-end reads. TCRdb reanalysed the 5' RACE reads using MiXCR and keeps one entry per CDR3 protein. The sample holds roughly 2 million distinct CDR3 sequences, roughly 50% seen once. The chain recombines TRBV4-2 with TRBJ2-4; 8 bases match TRBD2. Sequenced sample: blood. The clonotype originates from a middle-aged woman in good health. The CDR3 coding sequence is TGTGCCAGCAGCCAAGATCTTCGGGGGGGCCCAGCCAAAAACATTCAGTACTTC. Its translation: CASSQDLRGGPAKNIQYF.